A selection of T cell receptor beta chains follows, all from one sample in a study of blood T cells in healthy people across ages. Using its own MiXCR run on the 5' RACE reads, TCRdb lists one record per CDR3 protein. This table has more than 900,000 distinct CDR3 sequences, less than 25% appearing once. These data were likewise used in another study, on T cells of mothers and their children.

The sample taken for sequencing was blood. The source is a girl aged 2-10 years in good health. CDR3s include the opening cysteine and the closing phenylalanine or tryptophan. The D gene is left open where the match is weak. Clone size appears in some rows only: once, few, many, or a class for an expanded clone.

D,V,J,size,DNA,CDR3
NA,TRBV29-1,TRBJ2-7,NA,TGCAGCGTTGTAAGTGGGATCGAGCAGTACTTC,CSVVSGIEQYF
TRBD1,TRBV12-3/TRBV12-4,TRBJ1-1,few,TGTGCCAGCAGACTCGGGACAGGGGATCGGGCTTTCTTT,CASRLGTGDRAFF
NA,TRBV5-1,TRBJ2-2,few,TGCGCCAGCAGCTCGAAGAGCGGAGGAGGTACCGGGGAGCTGTTTTTT,CASSSKSGGGTGELFF
TRBD1,TRBV28,TRBJ2-7,NA,TGTGCCAGCAGGTTAGGACAGGGAGGCTACGAGCAGTACTTC,CASRLGQGGYEQYF
TRBD1,TRBV20-1,TRBJ1-4,NA,TGCAGTGCTAGAGATCGGGGGACAGCTGGGTTT,CSARDRGTAGF
TRBD1,TRBV12-3/TRBV12-4,TRBJ2-7,few,TGTGCCAGCAGGACAGGGGGCTTCCACGAGCAGTACTTC,CASRTGGFHEQYF
TRBD2,TRBV7-9,TRBJ2-2,NA,TGTGCCAGCAGCTTAGTAACTAGCGCCCAACGGGGGGAGCTGTTTTTT,CASSLVTSAQRGELFF
TRBD2,TRBV11-3,TRBJ2-3,NA,TGTGCCAGCAGCCTGGGGACTAGCGGGGCTAGCACAGATACGCAGTATTTT,CASSLGTSGASTDTQYF
TRBD2,TRBV20-1,TRBJ2-1,NA,TGCAGTGCTAGGGAGACCGGGACTAGCGGAAATGAGCAGTTCTTC,CSARETGTSGNEQFF
NA,TRBV20-1,TRBJ2-5,NA,TGCAGTGCTAGAGGGTCGATGGTTCGAGGGTACCAAGAGACCCAGTACTTC,CSARGSMVRGYQETQYF
TRBD2,TRBV7-8,TRBJ2-4,few,TGTGCCAGCAGCCCCCGACTAGCGGGAGGTCGGGGGGCCAAAAACATTCAGTACTTC,CASSPRLAGGRGAKNIQYF
NA,TRBV11-2,TRBJ2-7,NA,TGTGCCAGCAGCCCGAATCCGGATTTCGGCGAGCAGTACTTC,CASSPNPDFGEQYF
TRBD1,TRBV3-1,TRBJ2-5,few,TGTGCCAGCAGCCAAGCGAGGACCTTCGGACAGGGAGGAGAGACCCAGTACTTC,CASSQARTFGQGGETQYF
NA,TRBV29-1,TRBJ1-2,few,TGCAGCGTTGGAGGGCCGCTGACCAACTATGGCTACACCTTC,CSVGGPLTNYGYTF
NA,TRBV7-3,TRBJ2-1,once,TGTGCCAGCAGTCAAACACGCTACAATGAGCAGTTCTTC,CASSQTRYNEQFF
NA,TRBV12-5,TRBJ1-1,NA,TGTGCTAGTGGTGGGACCTCGAACACTGAAGCTTTCTTT,CASGGTSNTEAFF
NA,TRBV12-3/TRBV12-4,TRBJ1-1,few,TGTGCCAGCAGCCCCGGTTTGACAGCGATGAACACTGAAGCTTTCTTT,CASSPGLTAMNTEAFF
TRBD2,TRBV20-1,TRBJ2-5,few,TGCTCCCTAACCGGGACTATTCGGAATGGGGAGACCCAGTACTTC,CSLTGTIRNGETQYF
NA,TRBV7-9,TRBJ1-5,NA,TGTGCCAGCAGCTTAGCGGATCCAAATCAGCCCCAGCATTTT,CASSLADPNQPQHF
TRBD2,TRBV4-3,TRBJ2-2,few,TGCGCCAGCAGCCAAGATCAGGGCACTAGCGGGGGGTCCACCGGGGAGCTGTTTTTT,CASSQDQGTSGGSTGELFF
NA,TRBV12-5,TRBJ2-1,few,TGTGCCGTAGCGGTGAACTACAATGAGCAGTTCTTC,CAVAVNYNEQFF
NA,TRBV28,TRBJ2-4,few,TGTGCCAGCAGTTTAAAGAAGGGGAACATTCAGTACTTC,CASSLKKGNIQYF
NA,TRBV19,TRBJ2-4,NA,TGTGCCAGTAGTATCCGCCTGAGGGGGAAAAACATTCAGTACTTC,CASSIRLRGKNIQYF
NA,TRBV12-3/TRBV12-4,TRBJ1-1,NA,TGTGCCAGCACCAGGGACCAGAACACTGAAGCTTTCTTT,CASTRDQNTEAFF
NA,TRBV7-3,TRBJ1-1,many,TGTGCCAGCAGCCCCAATGGGGGCTCGAACACTGAAGCTTTCTTT,CASSPNGGSNTEAFF
NA,TRBV7-8,TRBJ1-1,NA,TGTGCCAGCAGCCCGGGATCCGGCAGGATTGGAGCTTTCTTT,CASSPGSGRIGAFF
TRBD1,TRBV28,TRBJ2-5,NA,TGTGCCAGCAGTTTCCAGGCAGGGGGTATGGAGACCCAGTACTTC,CASSFQAGGMETQYF
NA,TRBV6-5,TRBJ2-1,many,TGTGCCTGCCTGGGCCCCCGGGGTGAGCAGTTCTTC,CACLGPRGEQFF
NA,TRBV4-1,TRBJ2-5,few,TGCGCCAGCAGCCAAGTACATACCCCTGGGGAGACCCAGTACTTC,CASSQVHTPGETQYF
NA,TRBV7-9,TRBJ1-1,NA,TGTGCCAGCAGCTTATTTGCCTCCACTGAAGCTTTCTTT,CASSLFASTEAFF
TRBD1,TRBV9,TRBJ2-3,few,TGTGCCAGCAGCACTACAGGGGCCCCTAGCACAGATACGCAGTATTTT,CASSTTGAPSTDTQYF
NA,TRBV3-1,TRBJ2-7,few,TGTGCCAGCAGCCAAACCGGGACCCCGACCGGGGGCTCCTACGAGCAGTACTTC,CASSQTGTPTGGSYEQYF
NA,TRBV4-1,TRBJ2-7,NA,TGCGCCAGCAGCCAAGAATCTAGACCGGGCGAGCAGTACTTC,CASSQESRPGEQYF
NA,TRBV12-3/TRBV12-4,TRBJ2-5,few,TGTGCCAGCAGACATTATCGGGAGACCCAGTACTTC,CASRHYRETQYF
TRBD2,TRBV6-2/TRBV6-3,TRBJ2-1,NA,TGTGCCAGCAGTGCGAGACTAGCGGGTACTTACAATGAGCAGTTCTTC,CASSARLAGTYNEQFF